One and the same sample provided the 21 T cell receptor beta chains below, sequenced in a study of blood T cell repertoires in COVID-19. Profiled with immunoSEQ multiplex PCR; TCRdb holds only in-frame clones, not every one. The sample has about 190,000 clones; 65% to 80% are singletons. The specimen sequenced was peripheral blood. The receptors shown here come from a man aged 45 to 65 who had recovered from COVID-19.

The chain carries TRBV7-9 and TRBJ2-6; D is possibly TRBD1 (6 bases). Per germline, CDR1 SEHNR and CDR2 FQNEAQ (reference sequence). This CDR3 has 17 residues. Trimming shortened V by 3 bases and J by 0 bases, and 12 bases separated the two germline ends. CDR3 protein: CASSLRTGSSGANVLTF. The CDR3 bases are TGTGCCAGCAGCTTGAGAACAGGGAGCTCTGGGGCCAACGTCCTGACTTTC.

V and J are TRBV27 and TRBJ2-5; D not certain. V was pared by 6 bases and J by 5 bases, with 16 bases between. Per the germline V gene, CDR1 is MNHEY and CDR2 is SMNVEV (reference sequence). The CDR3 spans 14 residues. The CDR3 reads CASSSQLLAETQYF. Here the CDR3 DNA reads TGTGCCAGCAGCTCTCAACTTCTCGCGGAGACCCAGTACTTC.

The chain recombines TRBV24-1 with TRBJ2-7; TRBD2 might be the D (7 bases). CDR1 KGHDR and CDR2 SFDVKD come from the germline V gene. The CDR3 contains 16 residues. V lost 0 bases, J lost 3 bases, and 14 bases lay in between. In DNA, the CDR3 is TGTGCCACCAGTGATTTGGGGAGGGGGACCCGCTACGAGCAGTACTTC. It yields the protein CATSDLGRGTRYEQYF.

This rearrangement joins TRBV4-1 to TRBJ2-3, with 7 bases fitting TRBD2. Germline V gene data show CDR1 as MGHRA and CDR2 as YSYEKL. The CDR3 contains 16 residues. Trimming removed 3 bases from V and 4 bases from J; junction bases left unmatched: 10. The DNA for the CDR3 is TGCGCCAGCAGCCAGGAGTTCGGGACTAAGGCAGATACGCAGTATTTT. Translating gives CASSQEFGTKADTQYF.

This clone turned up a few times. The rearrangement links TRBV7-8 to TRBJ1-5; possibly TRBD1 for D (5 bases). V was pared by 8 bases and J by 4 bases, with 12 bases between. The CDR3 is 13 residues long. The V gene's germline CDR1 is SGHVS and CDR2 FQNEAQ. The CDR3 DNA reads as TGTGCCAGCGGCCGATACAGGAATCAGCCCCAGCATTTT. Amino acids: CASGRYRNQPQHF.

DNA of the CDR3: TGTGCCAGCAGCTTATCGGACAGGGTGGGCCTCCACTTT. This gives the protein CASSLSDRVGLHF. This chain joins TRBV7-2 and TRBJ1-6, with TRBD1 matching 8 bases. This CDR3 spans 13 amino acids. The V segment lost 2 bases and the J segment 15 bases; nucleotides outside the gene matches: 6. CDR1 SGHTA and CDR2 FQGNSA come from the germline V gene.

The gene calls are TRBV2 and TRBJ1-5; weak D call: TRBD1 (5 bases). This CDR3 comprises 15 residues. Germline values: CDR1 SNHLY, CDR2 FYNNEI. Between the trimmed V and J ends, which lost 3 bases and 1 base, there was a span of 10 bases. The CDR3 DNA is TGTGCCAGCAGTGATGGGGCTTTGAGCAATCAGCCCCAGCATTTT. Its translation: CASSDGALSNQPQHF. Full variable domain (outside the CDR3, taken from reference TRBV2 and TRBJ1-5): EPEVTQTPSHQVTQMGQEVILRCVPISNHLYFYWYRQILGQKVEFLVSFYNNEISEKSEIFDDQFSVERPDGSNFTLKIRSTKLEDSAMYFCASSDGALSNQPQHFGDGTRLSIL.

This clone showed up just once. V gene TRBV13 combines with J gene TRBJ1-3; weak D call: TRBD1 (6 bases). Germline V gives CDR1 PRHDT, CDR2 FYEKMQ (reference sequence). CDR3 length equals 16 residues. V shed 0 bases and J shed 4 bases, with 13 bases lying between them. Here the CDR3 reads CASSLGAGARGNTIYF. In nucleotides, the CDR3 is TGTGCCAGCAGCTTAGGCGCGGGGGCTCGAGGAAACACCATATATTTT.

V is TRBV5-1 and J is TRBJ1-1; the D is unclear. Deletions cut 0 bases from V and 3 bases from J, with 12 bases between. The CDR3 has 15 amino acids. Germline CDR1 is SGHRS and CDR2 is YFSETQ. The CDR3 coding sequence is TGCGCCAGCAGCTTGGCCGAGGGAGGAGACACTGAAGCTTTCTTT. This gives the protein CASSLAEGGDTEAFF.

The chain couples TRBV7-9 to TRBJ1-1, with 8 bases that match TRBD1. Trimming cost V 1 base and J 6 bases; bases outside gene matches: 4. CDR1 and CDR2 (germline): SEHNR, FQNEAQ (reference sequence). This CDR3 is 14 amino acids long. In nucleotides, the CDR3 is TGTGCCAGCAGCTTAGACCCACAGGGGGCTGAAGCTTTCTTT. The encoded protein is CASSLDPQGAEAFF.

CDR3 residues: CAVRGVYEQYF. The CDR3, as DNA: TGCGCCGTCAGGGGGGTTTACGAGCAGTACTTC. The chain carries TRBV10-1 and TRBJ2-7; D possibly corresponds to TRBD1 (7 bases). The CDR3 has 11 amino acids. Trimming shortened V by 11 bases and J by 4 bases, and 12 bases separated the two germline ends. Per the germline V gene, CDR1 is WNHNN and CDR2 is SYGVQD (reference sequence).

CDR3 in amino acids: CASSHTGTGTYEQYF. CDR3 in DNA: TGTGCCAGCAGTCACACCGGGACAGGAACCTACGAGCAGTACTTC. V usage is TRBV7-2 and J usage is TRBJ2-7, with 8 bases lining up with TRBD1. Trimming cost V 6 bases and J 2 bases; bases outside gene matches: 9. The CDR3 runs to 15 residues. CDR1 is SGHTA, CDR2 FQGNSA, per germline.

CDR3 loop: CASSLEVLGPSPGELFF. The CDR3 region has the DNA TGTGCCAGCAGCTTGGAAGTCTTAGGCCCTAGTCCCGGGGAGCTGTTTTTT. This chain links TRBV5-4 with TRBJ2-2; D unresolved. CDR1 SGHNT and CDR2 YYREEE come from the germline V gene (reference sequence). Trimming removed 0 bases from V and 6 bases from J, with 18 bases in between. The CDR3 runs 17 residues.

The chain has TRBV4-1 and TRBJ2-3, with 13 bases matching TRBD2. Germline trimming cut 3 bases from V and 0 bases from J; bases unmatched to any gene: 9. Germline V gene data show CDR1 as MGHRA and CDR2 as YSYEKL. There are 19 residues in the CDR3. The DNA for the CDR3 is TGCGCCAGCAGCCAGCATCGTAAGGGACTAGCGGGAAGCACAGATACGCAGTATTTT. This encodes CASSQHRKGLAGSTDTQYF.

The chain uses TRBV7-2 and TRBJ2-5; a possible D gene is TRBD1 (6 bases). Germline V CDR1 and CDR2: SGHTA, FQGNSA. The CDR3 is 14 residues long. V was trimmed by 5 bases and J by 2 bases, leaving 12 bases between them. The CDR3 nucleotides are TGTGCCAGCAGCGCCAGGGGCGTTCAAGAGACCCAGTACTTC. Its protein is CASSARGVQETQYF.

The rearrangement uses TRBV7-2 and TRBJ2-1, with 9 bases matching TRBD2. Germline V CDR1 and CDR2: SGHTA, FQGNSA. The CDR3 is 13 amino acids. V lost 5 bases and J lost 11; bases outside the gene matches: 7. CDR3 coding DNA: TGTGCCAGCAGCATACTAGCGGGTACTCAGCAGTTCTTC. Translation: CASSILAGTQQFF.

This clone was counted a single time. The chain recombines TRBV7-2 with TRBJ1-5; D call uncertain. The CDR3 loop spans 14 amino acids. Germline V CDR1 and CDR2: SGHTA, FQGNSA. V lost 0 bases, J lost 4 bases, and 7 bases lay in between. In DNA, the CDR3 is TGTGCCAGCAGCTTAGCGGGAGGGAATCAGCCCCAGCATTTT. Protein: CASSLAGGNQPQHF.

The chain joins TRBV29-1 to TRBJ2-5; TRBD2 matches 7 bases. This CDR3 has 13 amino acids. Germline V gives CDR1 SQVTM, CDR2 ANQGSEA. Losses at the gene ends were 7 bases for V and 1 base for J; bases not matched to a gene: 6. CDR3 in amino acids: CSGREAGQETQYF. In nucleotides, the CDR3 is TGCAGCGGTCGGGAGGCGGGCCAAGAGACCCAGTACTTC. Full variable domain (rest looked up from reference TRBV29-1 and TRBJ2-5): SAVISQKPSRDICQRGTSLTIQCQVDSQVTMMFWYRQQPGQSLTLIATANQGSEATYESGFVIDKFPISRPNLTFSTLTVSNMSPEDSSIYLCSGREAGQETQYFGPGTRLLVL.

V is TRBV4-1 and J is TRBJ2-3; 7 bases agree with TRBD2. Germline assignment: CDR1 MGHRA and CDR2 YSYEKL. This CDR3 comprises 16 residues. J was trimmed by 4 bases and V by 2 bases; bases with no gene match: 9. Here the CDR3 DNA reads TGCGCCAGCAGCCAACCCAGAACTAGCGTAGCAGATACGCAGTATTTT. Its translation is CASSQPRTSVADTQYF.

CDR3 in DNA: TGTGCCAGCACCCTTGACAGGGGGGCGTGGAATCAGCCCCAGCATTTT. It encodes CASTLDRGAWNQPQHF. This rearrangement joins TRBV2 to TRBJ1-5; 9 nucleotides agree with TRBD1. J lost 4 bases, V lost 7 bases, and 11 bases had no gene match. CDR3 length: 16 residues. Looked up from germline, CDR1 is SNHLY and CDR2 is FYNNEI.

The chain employs TRBV16 and TRBJ1-6; no clear D gene. The germline CDR1 and CDR2 sequences are KGHSY and FQNENV. There are 15 residues in the CDR3. V gave up 0 bases and J gave up 5 bases, with 8 bases separating them. CDR3 sequence (DNA): TGTGCCAGCAGCCAATCACAGAGGGATAATTCACCCCTCCACTTT. Translation: CASSQSQRDNSPLHF.